The rows below give T cell receptor beta chains drawn from one sample of a study of control samples from healthy donors and cancer patients. Libraries were prepared by immunoSEQ multiplex PCR; TCRdb keeps only in-frame clonotypes and omits some of them. The data contain some 120,000 clones, 85% to 95% of them singletons. The sequenced sample was blood. Receptors were obtained from a man aged 25-45 years in good health. The CDR3 runs from the conserved cysteine through the conserved F or W. D genes are given only for firm matches. Clone size is given for some rows only: seen once, a few or many times, or a class if the clone is expanded.

D gene,V gene,clone size,J gene,CDR3 DNA,CDR3 protein
NA,TRBV6-5,NA,TRBJ1-3,TGTGCCAGCAGGGTTGCCAGGGGAAATGGAAACACCATATATTTT,CASRVARGNGNTIYF
NA,TRBV7-2,NA,TRBJ1-3,TGTGCCAGCAGCTTAGCAGGTTCTGGAAACACCATATATTTT,CASSLAGSGNTIYF
TRBD2,TRBV9,NA,TRBJ2-3,TGTGCCAGCAGCGTTGGAAGCGGGGGGGCCGCAGATACGCAGTATTTT,CASSVGSGGAADTQYF
NA,TRBV10-3,NA,TRBJ1-3,TGTGCCATCAGTGACTGGACACGGGCGCCCTCTGGAAACACCATATATTTT,CAISDWTRAPSGNTIYF
NA,TRBV19,NA,TRBJ1-3,TGTGCCAGTAGTGGGACGACTCGAAACACCATATATTTT,CASSGTTRNTIYF
NA,TRBV5-1,NA,TRBJ2-5,TGCGCCAGCAGCCCTCATCGGGCCAGCAATCGAGAGACCCAGTACTTC,CASSPHRASNRETQYF
NA,TRBV6-5,NA,TRBJ2-2,TGTGCCAGCAGTTACTCCCTCGGAGACACCGGGGAGCTGTTTTTT,CASSYSLGDTGELFF
NA,TRBV24-1,few,TRBJ2-1,TGTGCCACCAGCCCTACCCGGTCCTACAATGAGCAGTTCTTC,CATSPTRSYNEQFF
TRBD1,TRBV10-3,NA,TRBJ1-2,TGTGCCATCAGTGAGTCGGGGACAGCGTTCTATGGCTACACCTTC,CAISESGTAFYGYTF
TRBD1,TRBV19,NA,TRBJ1-1,TGTGCCAGTAGTGGTACAGGGGTCAGGGAGACTGAAGCTTTCTTT,CASSGTGVRETEAFF
NA,TRBV30,NA,TRBJ1-1,TGTGCCTCCAATCAGGGACTTTACGAAGCTTTCTTT,CASNQGLYEAFF
TRBD1,TRBV6-1,NA,TRBJ1-2,TGTGCCAGCAGTGAAACCGACAGGGACATTTACCGCTATGGCTACACCTTC,CASSETDRDIYRYGYTF
TRBD2,TRBV15,NA,TRBJ2-2,TGTGCCACCAGCACAAGACTAGCGGGTGCAACCGGGGAGCTGTTTTTT,CATSTRLAGATGELFF
NA,TRBV7-2,NA,TRBJ1-3,TGTGCCAGCAGCTTAATGGTTAAAGACACCATATATTTT,CASSLMVKDTIYF
NA,TRBV5-1,NA,TRBJ1-2,TGCGCCAGCAGCCCTATAAGGCCCACAGAAGGCTACACCTTC,CASSPIRPTEGYTF
TRBD1,TRBV6-5,NA,TRBJ1-2,TGTGCCAGCAGCCCGGGACAGGGACCTTATGGCTACACCTTC,CASSPGQGPYGYTF
NA,TRBV4-1,NA,TRBJ2-5,TGCGCCAGCAGCCAAGCAGAGCGGCCCCAAGAGACCCAGTACTTC,CASSQAERPQETQYF
TRBD1,TRBV11-2,NA,TRBJ2-7,TGTGCCAGCAGCGGACAGGTGGACGAGCAGTACTTC,CASSGQVDEQYF
NA,TRBV2,NA,TRBJ2-7,TGTGCCAGCCGAAGTGGACATACTTCCTACGAGCAGTACTTC,CASRSGHTSYEQYF
TRBD1,TRBV6-5,NA,TRBJ1-1,TGTGCCAGCAGGGACCTTCGGACAGGGCCCTTCTTT,CASRDLRTGPFF
NA,TRBV9,NA,TRBJ2-1,TGTGCCAGCAGCGAGGGCTCCTACAATGAGCAGTTCTTC,CASSEGSYNEQFF
NA,TRBV11-2,NA,TRBJ1-4,TGTGCCAGCAGCTTAGATGGCAGGGCAAGCCAGGGAGAACTGTTTTTT,CASSLDGRASQGELFF
NA,TRBV19,NA,TRBJ1-6,TGTGCCAGTAGTATAGGTGACAGACCAAATTCACCCCTCCACTTT,CASSIGDRPNSPLHF
TRBD2,TRBV19,NA,TRBJ2-4,TGTGCCAGTAGTTTCAGGGAGGGCAAAAACATTCAGTACTTC,CASSFREGKNIQYF
NA,TRBV5-6,once,TRBJ1-1,TGTGCCAGCAGCTTGTTGGCTGACTTGAACACTGAAGCTTTCTTT,CASSLLADLNTEAFF
NA,TRBV24-1,NA,TRBJ2-4,TGTGCCACCAGTGATCCCCCGGGACACATTCAGTACTTC,CATSDPPGHIQYF
NA,TRBV7-9,once,TRBJ1-2,TGTGCCAGCAGCTCCAGGGACCTAGGCTACACCTTC,CASSSRDLGYTF
NA,TRBV27,NA,TRBJ1-6,TGTGCCAGCAGTTTAGGTCCCGAACATTCACCCCTCCACTTT,CASSLGPEHSPLHF
TRBD1,TRBV10-3,NA,TRBJ1-5,TGTGCCATCCGGGGGGGGGCGGACAGGGGGCATCAGCCCCAGCATTTT,CAIRGGADRGHQPQHF
NA,TRBV11-2,NA,TRBJ2-3,TGTGCCAGCAGCCCTTTGGTGGGAGCAGATACGCAGTATTTT,CASSPLVGADTQYF
TRBD2,TRBV3-1/TRBV3-2,NA,TRBJ2-1,TGTGCCAGCAGCCGGGGACTAGCGGGGGGCCGTGGGAATGAGCAGTTCTTC,CASSRGLAGGRGNEQFF
NA,TRBV27,NA,TRBJ1-2,TGTGCCAGCAGTATAGGGTATGACTATGGCTACACCTTC,CASSIGYDYGYTF
TRBD1,TRBV2,NA,TRBJ1-4,TGTGCCAGCAGTTACAGGGGATGGTCAACTAATGAAAAACTGTTTTTT,CASSYRGWSTNEKLFF
NA,TRBV19,NA,TRBJ1-6,TGTGCCAGTAGTATAGAATCCGGGGGACGGAATTCACCCCTCCACTTT,CASSIESGGRNSPLHF
NA,TRBV28,NA,TRBJ1-5,TGTGCCAGCAGTCCCTTTACATCCGAGAATCAGCCCCAGCATTTT,CASSPFTSENQPQHF
TRBD1,TRBV28,NA,TRBJ1-2,TGTGCCAGCAGTCCGAGACAGGGAATAATCGATGGCTACACCTTC,CASSPRQGIIDGYTF
NA,TRBV2,NA,TRBJ2-2,TGTGCCAGCCGGGTTATCGGGGAGCTGTTTTTT,CASRVIGELFF